The present entry profiles one TCR beta chain with its context. The data stem from a study of T cell changes during pregnancy in multiple sclerosis. Sequencing was performed with immunoSEQ multiplex PCR; in TCRdb, only in-frame clones are kept and a portion is missing. The sample records approximately 85,000 clones, approximately 94% being singletons. Germline CDR1 and CDR2: SGHTA and FQGNSA. Trimming removed 3 bases at V and 7 bases at J, with 18 bases between. There are 15 residues in the CDR3. Sequencing used peripheral blood, obtained in the third trimester of pregnancy. This chain links TRBV7-2 with TRBJ2-5; D is ambiguous. The receptor was derived from a female donor with multiple sclerosis, enrolled in a pregnancy study. CDR3 bases: TGTGCCAGCAGCTTCCCTACGGTTCCTCCCGGGACCCAGTACTTC. Residues: CASSFPTVPPGTQYF.